The 17 T cell receptor beta chains below were found in one sample sequenced in a study of cytomegalovirus exposure and HLA in healthy donors. Both 60 Vbeta primers and 13 Jbeta primers went into the PCR. Method: immunoSEQ multiplex PCR; TCRdb's copy keeps in-frame clones and lacks some. The table has about 89,000 clones, approximately 79% seen once; the top ten hold 2.7%. Input material: PBMCs. The source is a man in his thirties or forties in good health and CMV-seronegative.

The chain joins TRBV6-5 to TRBJ1-6; no clear D gene. The CDR3 runs to 13 residues. V was shortened by 6 bases and J by 8 bases, with 11 bases between the two germline ends. Germline CDR1 and CDR2: MNHEY and SVGAGI. The CDR3 here is CASRVKRDSPLHF. The CDR3 DNA follows: TGTGCCAGCAGAGTTAAGAGGGATTCACCCCTCCACTTT.

V gene TRBV9 combines with J gene TRBJ2-7; D might be TRBD1 (6 bases). V dropped 0 bases and J dropped 0 bases, with 10 bases sitting between them. The CDR3 consists of 15 residues. CDR1 and CDR2 (germline): SGDLS, YYNGEE. The DNA for the CDR3 is TGTGCCAGCAGCGTAGGGACAGCCACCTCCTACGAGCAGTACTTC. Protein sequence: CASSVGTATSYEQYF.

The chain combines TRBV4-3 with TRBJ1-1; tentatively, D is TRBD1 (5 bases). This CDR3 is 14 amino acids long. Trimming cost V 1 base and J 2 bases, with 8 bases left between them. From germline, CDR1 is LGHNA and CDR2 YSLEER. CDR3 amino acids: CASSQVDINTEAFF. The CDR3 DNA sequence: TGCGCCAGCAGCCAAGTGGACATAAACACTGAAGCTTTCTTT.

The chain joins TRBV7-8 to TRBJ1-5; 10 bases line up with TRBD1. Germline V gene sequence: CDR1 SGHVS, CDR2 FQNEAQ. The CDR3 spans 17 residues. With V trimmed by 4 bases and J by 6 bases, 12 bases remained unmatched. CDR3 in amino acids: CASSSLPTGGGGQPQHF. CDR3 nucleotide sequence: TGTGCCAGCAGCTCCCTGCCGACAGGGGGCGGCGGTCAGCCCCAGCATTTT.

The table lists this clone with a few counts. The chain combines TRBV19 with TRBJ1-1; D is perhaps TRBD1 (6 bases). V lost 4 bases to trimming and J lost 1 base, with 10 bases between them. The germline V gene has CDR1 LNHDA and CDR2 SQIVND (reference sequence). CDR3 length: 14 amino acids. Here the CDR3 reads CASSTEGQNTEAFF. The DNA of the CDR3 is TGTGCCAGTAGTACCGAGGGACAGAACACTGAAGCTTTCTTT. The full variable domain, with the rest looked up from reference TRBV19 and TRBJ1-1, is DGGITQSPKYLFRKEGQNVTLSCEQNLNHDAMYWYRQDPGQGLRLIYYSQIVNDFQKGDIAEGYSVSREKKESFPLTVTSAQKNPTAFYLCASSTEGQNTEAFFGQGTRLTVV.

The chain carries TRBV10-3 and TRBJ1-2; TRBD1 aligns across 10 bases. The CDR3 consists of 16 residues. CDR1 ENHRY and CDR2 SYGVKD come from the germline V gene. V lost 6 bases and J lost 5; bases outside the gene matches: 12. The CDR3 DNA is TGTGCCATCAGCGGTATTACAGGGACAGGGGATTATGGCTACACCTTC. Residues: CAISGITGTGDYGYTF.

This clone was seen just once. The chain uses TRBV7-8 and TRBJ1-2, with D perhaps TRBD1 (5 bases). Trimming left V 5 bases short and J 7 bases short, with 26 bases between. Germline-derived CDR1 and CDR2 are SGHVS and FQNEAQ. This CDR3 is 17 amino acids long. This chain's CDR3 is CASSTSRDSGPGGGYTF. The CDR3 coding sequence is TGTGCCAGCAGCACTAGCCGGGACTCCGGCCCTGGGGGTGGCTACACCTTC.

This chain links TRBV18 with TRBJ1-5; unclear D gene. Trimming pared 1 base from V and 4 bases from J, leaving 11 bases between. Germline V gene data show CDR1 as KGHSH and CDR2 as LQKENI. The length of the CDR3 is 15 residues. In nucleotides, the CDR3 is TGTGCCAGCTCACCACGGGCAGGAATGAATCAGCCCCAGCATTTT. Its translation is CASSPRAGMNQPQHF.

The V call is TRBV5-1, the J call TRBJ1-1, with D possibly TRBD1 on 6 matching bases. V was shortened by 0 bases and J by 4 bases, with 22 bases between the two germline ends. This CDR3 comprises 18 residues. From germline, CDR1 is SGHRS and CDR2 YFSETQ. The CDR3 loop reads CASSLGRGSTPTFTEAFF. CDR3 DNA: TGCGCCAGCAGCTTGGGAAGGGGGTCAACTCCCACGTTCACTGAAGCTTTCTTT.

Note on this clone: Sequence at one end of the junction differs from germline and may be a read error. This chain links TRBV7-7 with TRBJ2-3; 8 bases map to TRBD1. CDR1 and CDR2 from the germline V gene are SSHAT and FNYEAQ (reference sequence). The CDR3 sequence is 15 residues long. DNA for the CDR3: TGTGCTAGCAGCCCAAGGACAGGGACGGCAGATACGCAGTATTTT. Protein: CASSPRTGTADTQYF.

This clone was seen a single time. J is TRBJ2-5 and V is TRBV7-6, with 7 nucleotides matching TRBD2. The DNA matches TRBJ2-7 better at its end, which makes the J call doubtful. Germline CDR1 reads SGHVS; CDR2 reads FNYEAQ. The CDR3 sequence is 14 residues long. The DNA for the CDR3 is TGTGCCAGCAGCTTCACCTCGACTAGCCGCGAGCAGTACTTC. This translates into CASSFTSTSREQYF.

The CDR3 spells CSVETEDYGYTF. CDR3 in DNA: TGCAGCGTTGAGACAGAAGACTATGGCTACACCTTC. The V call is TRBV29-1, the J call TRBJ1-2; D is possibly TRBD1 (5 bases). This CDR3 contains 12 residues. The ends were cut back, 3 bases at V and 3 bases at J, with 8 bases in the middle. Germline CDR1 reads SQVTM; CDR2 reads ANQGSEA.

The gene calls are TRBV7-6 and TRBJ1-1; tentative D call: TRBD1 (6 bases). The length of the CDR3 is 15 residues. Deletions cut 1 base from V and 0 bases from J, with 9 bases between. CDR1 and CDR2 from the germline V gene are SGHVS and FNYEAQ. The CDR3 spells CASSLGAGVNTEAFF. The CDR3 DNA follows: TGTGCCAGCAGCTTAGGAGCAGGGGTGAACACTGAAGCTTTCTTT.

The chain has TRBV30 and TRBJ1-1; 7 nucleotides align to TRBD1. The J segment lost 4 bases and the V segment lost 1 base, leaving 3 bases of the junction unmatched. Germline V gene sequence: CDR1 GTSNPN, CDR2 SVGIG (reference sequence). The CDR3 covers 13 residues. Here the CDR3 DNA reads TGTGCCTGGAGTGCGACAGGGTCCACTGAAGCTTTCTTT. Protein: CAWSATGSTEAFF.

The rearrangement links TRBV5-1 to TRBJ2-2, with 8 bases that match TRBD1. Trimming took 3 bases from V and 4 from J; bases not matched to a gene: 2. Germline V CDR1 and CDR2: SGHRS, YFSETQ. This CDR3 has 14 amino acids. CDR3 sequence reads: CASSSGQVTGELFF. CDR3 coding DNA: TGCGCCAGCAGCTCGGGACAGGTCACCGGGGAGCTGTTTTTT.

This chain uses TRBV10-3 with TRBJ2-7, with a possible D match to TRBD2 (6 bases). CDR3 size: 13 residues. Germline CDR1 and CDR2: ENHRY and SYGVKD. The V gene lost 0 bases and the J gene lost 12 bases, with 15 bases spanning the gap. The CDR3 nucleotides are TGTGCCATCAGTGAGTCGTCCGGGCTAGCGTGGTACTTC. Its protein is CAISESSGLAWYF.

The chain recombines TRBV6-1 with TRBJ1-2; D is undetermined. CDR1 is MNHNS and CDR2 is SASEGT in the germline V gene. This CDR3 contains 13 residues. V lost 0 bases and J 5 bases, leaving 7 bases between the germline ends. CDR3 sequence: CASSEADLYGYTF. CDR3 in DNA: TGTGCCAGCAGTGAAGCGGACTTATATGGCTACACCTTC.